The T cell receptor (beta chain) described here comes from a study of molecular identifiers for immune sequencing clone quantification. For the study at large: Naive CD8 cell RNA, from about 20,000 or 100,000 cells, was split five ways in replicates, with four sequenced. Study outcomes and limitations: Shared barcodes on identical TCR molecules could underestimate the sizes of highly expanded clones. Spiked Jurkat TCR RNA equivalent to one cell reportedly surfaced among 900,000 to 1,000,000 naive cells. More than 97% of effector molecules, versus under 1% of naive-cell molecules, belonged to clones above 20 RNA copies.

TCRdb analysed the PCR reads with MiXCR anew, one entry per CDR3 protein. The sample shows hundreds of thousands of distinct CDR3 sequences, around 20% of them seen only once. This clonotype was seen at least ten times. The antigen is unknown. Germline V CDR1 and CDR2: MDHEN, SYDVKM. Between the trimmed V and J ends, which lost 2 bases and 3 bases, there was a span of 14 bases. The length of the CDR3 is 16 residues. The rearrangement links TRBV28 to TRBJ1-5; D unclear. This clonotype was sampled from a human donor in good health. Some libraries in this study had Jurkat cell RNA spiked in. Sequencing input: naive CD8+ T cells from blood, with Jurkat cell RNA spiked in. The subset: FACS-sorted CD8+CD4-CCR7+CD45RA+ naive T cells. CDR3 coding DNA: TGTGCCAGCAGTTTAGATCTACGGGCTTACAATCAGCCCCAGCATTTT. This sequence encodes CASSLDLRAYNQPQHF.